This TCR beta chain was identified during a study of monozygotic twins with cystic fibrosis. Whole-study results and caveats: Co-twins had the most similar V usage for 13 of 16 pairs, J for 8. Nucleotide-identical clonotype sharing was significantly higher within monozygotic CF twin pairs than between unrelated CF individuals. The repertoire was suggested to be naive-dominated, clonality median around 0.0095.

Profiling relied on immunoSEQ multiplex PCR, and the TCRdb table lists in-frame clones only, not all of them. The sample lists about 35,000 clones, more than 60% occurring once. About this clone itself: Antigen specificity is unknown.

V lost 2 bases and J 2 bases, leaving 12 bases between the germline ends. CDR1 MGHDK and CDR2 SYGVNS come from the germline V gene. The CDR3 is made up of 16 amino acids. This TCR was recovered from a girl aged 5 to 17 with cystic fibrosis. Input material: blood. The rearrangement links TRBV25-1 to TRBJ1-4; no definite D call. Written as DNA, the CDR3 is TGTGCCAGCAGTGAAATCGGATACGGGACTAATGAAAAACTGTTTTTT. This encodes CASSEIGYGTNEKLFF. The full variable domain, in which reference TRBV25-1 and TRBJ1-4 provide the parts outside the CDR3, is EADIYQTPRYLVIGTGKKITLECSQTMGHDKMYWYQQDPGMELHLIHYSYGVNSTEKGDLSSESTVSRIRTEHFPLTLESARPSHTSQYLCASSEIGYGTNEKLFFGSGTQLSVL.